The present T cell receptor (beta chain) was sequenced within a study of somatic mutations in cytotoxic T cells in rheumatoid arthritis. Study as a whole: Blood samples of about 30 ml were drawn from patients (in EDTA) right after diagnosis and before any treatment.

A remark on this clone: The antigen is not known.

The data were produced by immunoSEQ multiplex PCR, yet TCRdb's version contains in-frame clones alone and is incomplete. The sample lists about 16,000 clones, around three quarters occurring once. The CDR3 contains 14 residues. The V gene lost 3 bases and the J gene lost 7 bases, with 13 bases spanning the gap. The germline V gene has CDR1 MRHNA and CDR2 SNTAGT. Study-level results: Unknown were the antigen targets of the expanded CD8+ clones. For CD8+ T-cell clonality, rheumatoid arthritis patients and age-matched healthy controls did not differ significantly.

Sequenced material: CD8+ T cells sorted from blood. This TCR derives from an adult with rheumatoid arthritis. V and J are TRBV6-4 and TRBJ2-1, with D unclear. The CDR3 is CASSEGTDRNEQFF. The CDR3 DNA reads TGTGCCAGCAGTGAAGGAACAGATCGGAATGAGCAGTTCTTC.